Each of the 26 T cell receptor beta chains below was sequenced from the same sample in a study of T cells in Graves' hyperthyroidism and ophthalmopathy. TCR beta CDR3 sequences were amplified from RNA transcripts. The study used the HTBI primer set for a first-round RT-PCR of the TCR CDR3. TCRdb re-derived calls from the multiplex PCR reads in MiXCR, one entry per CDR3 protein. The sample holds 450,000 to 700,000 distinct CDR3 sequences, around 42% seen once. Sequencing input: peripheral blood or thyroid tissue (not recorded which). These receptors all stem from an adult woman with Graves' disease, either hyperthyroidism or ophthalmopathy (not recorded which).

This clonotype was recorded a few times. The V gene is TRBV28, the J gene TRBJ2-7; the match to TRBD2 covers 11 bases. With V trimmed by 6 bases and J by 3 bases, 7 bases remained unmatched. The germline V gene has CDR1 MDHEN and CDR2 SYDVKM. CDR3 size: 15 residues. Here the CDR3 reads CASRSSTSGSYEQYF. CDR3 nucleotides: TGTGCCAGCAGATCCTCCACTAGCGGGAGCTACGAGCAGTACTTC.

This clonotype was picked up many times. J is TRBJ2-2 and V is TRBV7-3; D is undetermined. Germline V gene sequence: CDR1 SGHTA, CDR2 FQGTGA. The CDR3 contains 13 residues. V lost 5 bases and J 7 bases, leaving 11 bases between the germline ends. CDR3 residues: CASSRRKGGELFF. CDR3 DNA: TGTGCCAGCAGCCGACGTAAAGGCGGGGAGCTGTTTTTT.

CDR3 residues: CASSREGGTDTGELFF. The DNA for the CDR3 is TGTGCCAGCAGCCGGGAAGGGGGAACAGACACCGGGGAGCTGTTTTTT. V gene TRBV7-9 combines with J gene TRBJ2-2; D is possibly TRBD1 (6 bases). The germline V gene has CDR1 SEHNR and CDR2 FQNEAQ (reference sequence). V shed 5 bases and J shed 3 bases, with 16 bases lying between them. The CDR3 covers 16 residues.

J is TRBJ1-6 and V is TRBV2, with 8 bases that match TRBD1. With V trimmed by 6 bases and J by 7 bases, 8 bases remained unmatched. Germline V gene lookup returns CDR1 SNHLY and CDR2 FYNNEI. This CDR3 region has 15 residues. The CDR3 DNA reads TGTGCCAGCAGGATAACGACAGGGGCCAATTCACCCCTCCACTTT. Translation: CASRITTGANSPLHF.

The genes are TRBV30 and TRBJ2-5; D remains unclear. CDR3 length: 13 amino acids. Germline CDR1 and CDR2: GTSNPN and SVGIG (reference sequence). V was shortened by 1 base and J by 3 bases, with 9 bases between the two germline ends. The DNA of the CDR3 is TGTGCCTGGAGTGATGGATGGGAAGAGACCCAGTACTTC. Protein: CAWSDGWEETQYF.

This chain links TRBV12-3 or TRBV12-4 with TRBJ2-2; 8 positions agree with TRBD2. J gave up 9 bases and V 4 bases, and 1 base lay outside the gene matches. The CDR3 is 12 amino acids. The CDR3 here is CASSYSGRELFF. The CDR3 nucleotides are TGTGCCAGCAGTTATAGCGGGAGGGAGCTGTTTTTT.

V is TRBV28 and J is TRBJ1-5; D is ambiguous. The CDR3 loop spans 15 amino acids. The V gene's germline CDR1 is MDHEN and CDR2 SYDVKM. CDR3 bases: TGTGCAGCGGGCCCCGAAATGTATAGCAATCAGCCCCAGCATTTT. Translating it yields CAAGPEMYSNQPQHF.

The chain is built from TRBV2 and TRBJ1-5; tentatively, D is TRBD1 (5 bases). The germline V gene has CDR1 SNHLY and CDR2 FYNNEI. Trimming removed 4 bases at V and 1 base at J, with 11 bases between. This CDR3 comprises 15 residues. CDR3 in amino acids: CASSATRDSNQPQHF. Here the CDR3 DNA reads TGTGCCAGCAGTGCCACCCGGGACAGCAATCAGCCCCAGCATTTT.

This clonotype occurred a few times. The chain employs TRBV27 and TRBJ1-5, with 7 bases that match TRBD1. V shed 6 bases, J shed 0 bases, and the junction held 5 bases outside the gene matches. Germline loops: CDR1 MNHEY, CDR2 SMNVEV (reference sequence). The length of the CDR3 is 15 residues. The CDR3 nucleotides are TGTGCCAGCAGACGACAGGGCCTTAGCAATCAGCCCCAGCATTTT. It yields the protein CASRRQGLSNQPQHF.

The chain recombines TRBV2 with TRBJ1-4; maybe TRBD1 (5 bases). This CDR3 is built from 15 residues. CDR1 and CDR2 (germline): SNHLY, FYNNEI. V was pared by 6 bases and J by 7 bases, with 18 bases between. CDR3 nucleotide sequence: TGTGCCAGCAGACCGTCCCGGGGGAACACTGAAAAACTGTTTTTT. This encodes CASRPSRGNTEKLFF.

The CDR3 protein is CAGGSPETQYF. CDR3 DNA: TGCGCCGGCGGTAGCCCCGAGACCCAGTACTTC. The rearrangement joins TRBV5-1 to TRBJ2-5, with D unclear. The germline V gene has CDR1 SGHRS and CDR2 YFSETQ. The CDR3 has 11 residues. Trimming stripped 10 bases from V and 5 bases from J, with 12 bases between.

J is TRBJ2-7 and V is TRBV10-3; no reliable D call. The CDR3 has 17 amino acids. Trimming shortened V by 4 bases and J by 0 bases, and 19 bases separated the two germline ends. Germline CDR1 and CDR2: ENHRY and SYGVKD. The CDR3 sequence: CAISARRTRALSYEQYF. The CDR3 region has the DNA TGTGCCATCAGTGCTAGACGTACCCGAGCGCTCTCCTACGAGCAGTACTTC.

The chain joins TRBV5-1 to TRBJ1-1; D is ambiguous. CDR1 and CDR2 from the germline V gene are SGHRS and YFSETQ. This CDR3 has 16 amino acids. V lost 4 bases and J 7 bases, leaving 23 bases between the germline ends. CDR3 protein: CASSTGRYTRYDEAFF. The CDR3 DNA follows: TGCGCCAGCAGCACCGGGCGGTACACTCGGTATGATGAAGCTTTCTTT.

This clonotype was found many times. This chain uses TRBV20-1 with TRBJ1-1; D is unclear. Germline lookup yields CDR1 DFQATT and CDR2 SNEGSKA (reference sequence). The CDR3 has 16 amino acids. Deletions cut 1 base from V and 0 bases from J, with 15 bases between. The CDR3 loop is CSARAQAPAMNTEAFF. CDR3 nucleotide sequence: TGCAGTGCTAGAGCTCAGGCGCCGGCGATGAACACTGAAGCTTTCTTT.

The chain carries TRBV19 and TRBJ1-5; D is uncertain. Trimming took off 8 bases at V and 11 bases at J, with 13 bases between the two ends. Germline V gene sequence: CDR1 LNHDA, CDR2 SQIVND (reference sequence). This CDR3 comprises 11 residues. CDR3 DNA: TGTGCCAGTGGCCCCAACGCGTCCCAGCATTTT. Residues: CASGPNASQHF.

This clonotype was detected ten times or more. V usage is TRBV2 and J usage is TRBJ1-2, with D unresolved. Germline V gene data show CDR1 as SNHLY and CDR2 as FYNNEI. Deletions cut 7 bases from V and 4 bases from J, with 13 bases between. The CDR3 contains 13 residues. CDR3 sequence (DNA): TGTGCCAGCATCCCGAGTAAGGGCTATGGCTACACCTTC. This sequence encodes CASIPSKGYGYTF.

Ten or more counts support this clonotype. V gene TRBV14 combines with J gene TRBJ1-4, with D hard to call. Trimming cost V 0 bases and J 9 bases, with 14 bases left between them. Germline V gene data show CDR1 as SGHDN and CDR2 as FVKESK. The CDR3 runs to 15 residues. CDR3 sequence reads: CASSQERHISKKLFF. CDR3 nucleotide sequence: TGTGCCAGCAGCCAAGAACGACACATAAGTAAAAAACTGTTTTTT.

The chain joins TRBV7-3 to TRBJ2-7; possible D gene TRBD2, 5 bases. Germline CDR1 SGHTA, CDR2 FQGTGA. Trimming left V 2 bases short and J 2 bases short, with 10 bases between. The CDR3 runs to 14 residues. The CDR3 sequence is CASSLGSDPYEQYF. CDR3 in DNA: TGTGCCAGCAGCTTAGGTAGCGATCCCTACGAGCAGTACTTC. Complete variable domain (other parts from reference TRBV7-3 and TRBJ2-7): GAGVSQTPSNKVTEKGKYVELRCDPISGHTALYWYRQSLGQGPEFLIYFQGTGAADDSGLPNDRFFAVRPEGSVSTLKIQRTERGDSAVYLCASSLGSDPYEQYFGPGTRLTVT.

The CDR3 sequence: CASSGVGGVIYGYTF. CDR3 in DNA: TGTGCCAGCAGCGGAGTGGGGGGCGTCATCTATGGCTACACCTTC. The gene calls are TRBV11-2 and TRBJ1-2; possible D gene TRBD1, 6 bases. The V and J ends lost 5 bases and 4 bases respectively, with 17 bases between them. The CDR3 extends over 15 amino acids. Per germline, CDR1 SGHAT and CDR2 FQNNGV.

The J gene is TRBJ2-7, the V gene TRBV7-9, with 7 bases fitting TRBD1. Per germline, CDR1 SEHNR and CDR2 FQNEAQ (reference sequence). Trimming removed 4 bases from V and 3 bases from J; junction bases left unmatched: 6. The CDR3 totals 14 residues. In DNA form, the CDR3 reads TGTGCCAGCAGCTGGGGGACAGTAGTCTACGAGCAGTACTTC. Residues: CASSWGTVVYEQYF.

The genes are TRBV5-1 and TRBJ1-1; unclear D gene. Germline V gene sequence: CDR1 SGHRS, CDR2 YFSETQ. The CDR3 loop spans 15 amino acids. The germline V and J ends were trimmed by 0 bases and 5 bases, with 14 bases remaining between them. The DNA of the CDR3 is TGCGCCAGCAGCTTGGCCGGCGGGGATCGGACTGAAGCTTTCTTT. Its translation: CASSLAGGDRTEAFF.

V usage is TRBV25-1 and J usage is TRBJ1-2; D is ambiguous. The CDR3 contains 15 residues. The germline V and J ends were trimmed by 6 bases and 8 bases, with 22 bases remaining between them. CDR1 and CDR2 (germline): MGHDK, SYGVNS. The CDR3, as DNA: TGTGCCAGCAGCTTAGGAGACCCACGCGCGGGGGGCTACACCTTC. This sequence encodes CASSLGDPRAGGYTF.

The chain joins TRBV24-1 to TRBJ1-5, with 10 bases lining up with TRBD1. The CDR3 consists of 15 residues. CDR1 and CDR2 (germline): KGHDR, SFDVKD. V was pared by 2 bases and J by 6 bases, with 3 bases of the junction left unmatched. The chain's CDR3 is CATSDSGTGVQPQHF. The DNA of the CDR3 is TGTGCCACCAGTGATTCCGGGACAGGGGTTCAGCCCCAGCATTTT.

This clonotype has at least ten counts. The chain links TRBV20-1 to TRBJ2-5; D possibly uses TRBD1 or TRBD2 (6 bases each). This CDR3 contains 15 residues. The V gene's germline CDR1 is DFQATT and CDR2 SNEGSKA (reference sequence). Deletions cut 5 bases from V and 2 bases from J, with 18 bases between. The CDR3 sequence: CSAGGLLPPQETQYF. The CDR3 region has the DNA TGCAGTGCTGGGGGGCTTCTCCCGCCTCAAGAGACCCAGTACTTC.

This chain uses TRBV12-3 or TRBV12-4 with TRBJ1-2; 9 nucleotides line up with TRBD1. The junction had 8 bases not matched to a gene; V was cut back by 5 bases and J by 4 bases. This CDR3 spans 15 amino acids. For the CDR3, the DNA is TGTGCCAGCAGTCGTCCGGGACAGGGTACCTATGGCTACACCTTC. It is translated as CASSRPGQGTYGYTF.

The V gene is TRBV10-2, the J gene TRBJ1-1; TRBD1 is a possible D gene (6 bases). This CDR3 comprises 17 residues. V was shortened by 6 bases and J by 4 bases, with 24 bases between the two germline ends. Per the germline V gene, CDR1 is WSHSY and CDR2 is SAAADI. As DNA, the CDR3 is TGCGCCAGCAGGAGGGGACAACAGGGACCGTTCACCACTGAAGCTTTCTTT. Translating gives CASRRGQQGPFTTEAFF.